A single sample gave rise to the 4 T cell receptor beta chains below, sequenced in a study of shared clonotypes between healthy human individuals. Libraries were prepared by immunoSEQ multiplex PCR; TCRdb keeps only in-frame clonotypes and omits some of them. This sample yields around 2.5 million clones, of which over 85% are seen a single time; more than 0.35% belongs to the top ten. The sample was naive CD4+ T cells from PBMCs. Subset described: CD45RA+ positively selected. These receptors originate from a man aged 18 to 35 in good health. Some clones in this sample may be carry-over from other donors' samples.

This chain links TRBV28 with TRBJ2-7; unclear D gene. The CDR3 runs to 13 residues. Germline V gene sequence: CDR1 MDHEN, CDR2 SYDVKM. V gave up 5 bases and J gave up 1 base, with 9 bases separating them. The CDR3 reads CASSRTVSYEQYF. The CDR3 DNA reads TGTGCCAGCAGTCGAACTGTATCCTACGAGCAGTACTTC.

The chain uses TRBV4-1 and TRBJ2-7, with no clear D. Germline values: CDR1 MGHRA, CDR2 YSYEKL. CDR3 length equals 14 residues. V shed 3 bases and J shed 0 bases, with 9 bases lying between them. CDR3 coding DNA: TGCGCCAGCAGCCATCCGGTAAGCTCCTACGAGCAGTACTTC. This codes for CASSHPVSSYEQYF.

Of note for this clone: Other DNA sequences within the sample encode an identical CDR3. V usage is TRBV9 and J usage is TRBJ2-2, with D perhaps matching TRBD1 or TRBD2 (6 bases each). The CDR3 covers 16 residues. Trimming shortened V by 0 bases and J by 3 bases, and 12 bases separated the two germline ends. Germline-derived CDR1 and CDR2 are SGDLS and YYNGEE. Here the CDR3 DNA reads TGTGCCAGCAGCGTAGTTGGGGGGCTCGACACCGGGGAGCTGTTTTTT. It codes for CASSVVGGLDTGELFF.

The rearrangement links TRBV7-2 to TRBJ2-7, with 9 bases aligning to TRBD2. V gave up 5 bases and J gave up 0 bases; unmatched junction bases: 5. Germline lookup yields CDR1 SGHTA and CDR2 FQGNSA. This CDR3 contains 15 residues. The chain's CDR3 is CASSPGLAYSYEQYF. The DNA for the CDR3 is TGTGCCAGCAGCCCGGGACTAGCCTACTCCTACGAGCAGTACTTC.